These 24 T cell receptor beta chains came from one sample sequenced in a study of early T cells in non-severe SARS-CoV-2 infection. TCRdb called the 5' RACE reads again in MiXCR, with one record for every CDR3 protein. The sample yields tens of thousands of distinct CDR3 sequences, 4.5% to 6% seen once. Material for sequencing was whole blood. All receptors derive from an adult who was a healthcare worker with PCR-confirmed SARS-CoV-2 infection or an uninfected control (not recorded which).

This clonotype was picked up many times. In DNA, the CDR3 is TGCGCCAGCACCTCTGGGCCCCCGAATTACAATGAGCAGTTCTTC. The encoded protein is CASTSGPPNYNEQFF. J is TRBJ2-1 and V is TRBV5-1; D not resolved. The V end was cut by 6 bases, the J end by 4 bases, with 17 bases between. This CDR3 contains 15 residues. Germline lookup yields CDR1 SGHRS and CDR2 YFSETQ.

The rearrangement uses TRBV28 and TRBJ2-3; D remains ambiguous. CDR1 and CDR2 (germline): MDHEN, SYDVKM. This CDR3 is built from 15 residues. V was shortened by 5 bases and J by 1 base, with 13 bases between the two germline ends. The CDR3 DNA follows: TGTGCCAGCAGTGTGTCTTCCAGAGGCACAGATACGCAGTATTTT. Translating gives CASSVSSRGTDTQYF.

This clonotype was picked up many times. V gene TRBV5-6 combines with J gene TRBJ1-2; no clear D gene. The CDR3 length is 17 residues. Germline V CDR1 and CDR2: SGHDT, YYEEEE. Trimming left V 2 bases short and J 6 bases short, with 23 bases between. This CDR3 is CASSFLAVQGSRDGYTF. CDR3 in DNA: TGTGCCAGCAGCTTTTTGGCAGTCCAAGGGTCTAGGGATGGCTACACCTTC.

This clonotype was found many times. The chain is built from TRBV12-3 or TRBV12-4 and TRBJ1-5; 11 bases align to TRBD1. The V segment lost 7 bases and the J segment 3 bases; nucleotides outside the gene matches: 8. CDR3 length: 16 residues. The CDR3 nucleotides are TGTGCCAGCATAAGGGGGACAGGGGGTCTCAATCAGCCCCAGCATTTT. Translated, it gives CASIRGTGGLNQPQHF.

This clonotype was detected ten times or more. The chain is built from TRBV20-1 and TRBJ2-7, with D uncertain. The CDR3 totals 12 residues. The V and J ends lost 1 base and 2 bases respectively, with 6 bases between them. Germline loops: CDR1 DFQATT, CDR2 SNEGSKA (reference sequence). CDR3 sequence (DNA): TGCAGTGCTAGAGGCAGAGCCTACGAGCAGTACTTC. Translating gives CSARGRAYEQYF.

In this sample, this clonotype turned up many times. The V call is TRBV5-1, the J call TRBJ2-5; 11 bases align to TRBD2. V was pared by 0 bases and J by 2 bases, with 3 bases of the junction left unmatched. Per germline, CDR1 SGHRS and CDR2 YFSETQ. This CDR3 spans 16 amino acids. The CDR3 bases are TGCGCCAGCAGCTTGGGGGGACTAGCGGTTCAAGAGACCCAGTACTTC. The encoded protein is CASSLGGLAVQETQYF. The full variable domain, its missing parts supplied by reference TRBV5-1 and TRBJ2-5, is KAGVTQTPRYLIKTRGQQVTLSCSPISGHRSVSWYQQTPGQGLQFLFEYFSETQRNKGNFPGRFSGRQFSNSRSEMNVSTLELGDSALYLCASSLGGLAVQETQYFGPGTRLLVL.

This clonotype came up a few times. This chain connects TRBV24-1 to TRBJ2-3; 8 bases map to TRBD2. V lost 8 bases, J lost 0 bases, and 3 bases stayed unmatched. Germline loops: CDR1 KGHDR, CDR2 SFDVKD. The CDR3 consists of 14 residues. CDR3: CATNAGGSTDTQYF. CDR3 in DNA: TGTGCCACCAATGCGGGAGGCAGCACAGATACGCAGTATTTT.

This clonotype was seen many times. The chain carries TRBV12-3 or TRBV12-4 and TRBJ2-3; 12 bases agree with TRBD2. The CDR3 length is 13 residues. Unmatched junction bases numbered 3, after V lost 3 bases and J lost 11 bases. In nucleotides, the CDR3 is TGTGCCAGCAGTTTCGGGACTAGCGGGTTGCAGTATTTT. Residues: CASSFGTSGLQYF.

The J gene is TRBJ1-2, the V gene TRBV6-5; TRBD1 matches 9 bases. Germline assignment: CDR1 MNHEY and CDR2 SVGAGI. V shed 0 bases, J shed 5 bases, and the junction held 4 bases outside the gene matches. This CDR3 comprises 15 residues. The CDR3 DNA follows: TGTGCCAGCAGTTACTCGGACAGGGGACTATATGGCTACACCTTC. This codes for CASSYSDRGLYGYTF.

This clonotype has at least ten counts. V and J are TRBV18 and TRBJ1-1, with TRBD1 matching 7 bases. This CDR3 is 16 amino acids long. V dropped 6 bases and J dropped 3; count of bases not matched to a gene: 13. Germline lookup yields CDR1 KGHSH and CDR2 LQKENI. The CDR3 reads CASSQTGVVWDTEAFF. Here the CDR3 DNA reads TGTGCCAGCTCTCAAACAGGGGTCGTATGGGACACTGAAGCTTTCTTT. Complete variable domain (other parts from reference TRBV18 and TRBJ1-1): NAGVMQNPRHLVRRRGQEARLRCSPMKGHSHVYWYRQLPEEGLKFMVYLQKENIIDESGMPKERFSAEFPKEGPSILRIQQVVRGDSAAYFCASSQTGVVWDTEAFFGQGTRLTVV.

This clonotype was counted many times. The V and J genes are TRBV7-9 and TRBJ1-6, with 7 bases that match TRBD1. Germline CDR1 SEHNR, CDR2 FQNEAQ (reference sequence). CDR3 length equals 15 residues. Trimming cost V 5 bases and J 3 bases; bases outside gene matches: 4. The CDR3 loop reads CASSTQGGYNSPLHF. The CDR3 bases are TGTGCCAGCAGCACGCAGGGGGGCTATAATTCACCCCTCCACTTT.

The rearrangement joins TRBV19 to TRBJ2-6; D not resolved. The CDR3 contains 15 residues. Trimming stripped 1 base from V and 0 bases from J, with 4 bases between. Germline-derived CDR1 and CDR2 are LNHDA and SQIVND (reference sequence). The CDR3, as DNA: TGTGCCAGTAGTATAGGCTCCTCTGGGGCCAACGTCCTGACTTTC. Translated, it gives CASSIGSSGANVLTF.

This clonotype is medium-sized within its sample. The chain is built from TRBV7-8 and TRBJ1-1; no reliable D call. CDR1 is SGHVS and CDR2 is FQNEAQ in the germline V gene. The V end was cut by 5 bases, the J end by 2 bases, with 3 bases between. This CDR3 is built from 11 residues. The CDR3 nucleotides are TGTGCCAGCAGCCTTAACACTGAAGCTTTCTTT. Its protein is CASSLNTEAFF.

This chain links TRBV20-1 with TRBJ2-1; 7 bases are shared with TRBD1. This CDR3 is 14 amino acids long. Germline CDR1 is DFQATT and CDR2 is SNEGSKA (reference sequence). V gave up 6 bases and J gave up 8 bases; unmatched junction bases: 13. The CDR3 protein is CSAASGATGDEQFF. The CDR3 nucleotides are TGCAGTGCAGCCTCAGGGGCAACAGGGGATGAGCAGTTCTTC.

The chain recombines TRBV28 with TRBJ2-5; the D gene is possibly TRBD2 (5 bases). Per the germline V gene, CDR1 is MDHEN and CDR2 is SYDVKM. The CDR3 runs to 13 residues. Trimming left V 8 bases short and J 0 bases short, with 10 bases between. CDR3 region: CASGSGNQETQYF. The CDR3 DNA is TGTGCCAGCGGTTCCGGGAACCAAGAGACCCAGTACTTC.

This clonotype was seen a handful of times. The chain couples TRBV12-3 or TRBV12-4 to TRBJ1-5; D is uncertain. This CDR3 is 12 amino acids long. The V end was cut by 11 bases, the J end by 7 bases, with 15 bases between. CDR3 nucleotides: TGTGCCTCTACGGGAGGTTCCCAGCCCCAGCATTTT. It encodes CASTGGSQPQHF.

This rearrangement joins TRBV9 to TRBJ2-1; D possibly corresponds to TRBD2 (5 bases). The CDR3 runs to 13 residues. V lost 0 bases and J 9 bases, leaving 10 bases between the germline ends. Germline lookup yields CDR1 SGDLS and CDR2 YYNGEE. This CDR3 reads CASSVVRSGEQFF. The CDR3 DNA sequence: TGTGCCAGCAGCGTAGTTAGGAGCGGTGAGCAGTTCTTC.

In its sample, this clonotype ranks as medium-sized. The chain links TRBV29-1 to TRBJ1-1, with D hard to call. Germline-derived CDR1 and CDR2 are SQVTM and ANQGSEA. The V end was cut by 5 bases, the J end by 3 bases, with 13 bases between. CDR3 length: 13 residues. CDR3 loop: CSVSKGGYTEAFF. Here the CDR3 DNA reads TGCAGCGTTTCCAAGGGAGGGTACACTGAAGCTTTCTTT.

This clonotype turned up a few times. V and J are TRBV11-2 and TRBJ2-7, with unresolved D. The CDR3 sequence is 15 residues long. Germline CDR1 is SGHAT and CDR2 is FQNNGV. The V end lost 2 bases, the J end lost 3 bases, and 14 bases lay between the germline ends. The CDR3: CASSLNSLSYYEQYF. CDR3 DNA sequence: TGTGCCAGCAGCTTAAATTCTCTCTCCTACTACGAGCAGTACTTC.

The rearrangement uses TRBV5-4 and TRBJ1-2; no reliable D call. V shed 1 base and J shed 2 bases, with 12 bases lying between them. This CDR3 region has 15 residues. Germline V gives CDR1 SGHNT, CDR2 YYREEE (reference sequence). As DNA, the CDR3 is TGTGCCAGCAGCTTGCTCGTTAGCCAGAACTATGGCTACACCTTC. As protein: CASSLLVSQNYGYTF.

Only a few counts were recorded for this clonotype. The chain has TRBV20-1 and TRBJ2-1; D may match TRBD1 or TRBD2 (5 bases each). The V end lost 7 bases, the J end lost 7 bases, and 20 bases lay between the germline ends. The CDR3 runs to 14 residues. The germline CDR1 and CDR2 sequences are DFQATT and SNEGSKA (reference sequence). The CDR3 bases are TGCAGTGGTCGGGACGAGGGGTTTAAAAATGAGCAGTTCTTC. It codes for CSGRDEGFKNEQFF.

Relative to its sample, this clonotype is medium-sized. The rearrangement joins TRBV3-1 to TRBJ2-7, with 8 bases lining up with TRBD1. The CDR3 extends over 17 amino acids. After removal of 0 bases from V and 6 bases from J, the junction contained 13 bases not matched to a gene. Germline CDR1 reads LGHDT; CDR2 reads YNNKEL (reference sequence). In DNA form, the CDR3 reads TGTGCCAGCAGCCAAGATCGAGGTGGCAGGGGGCGCGCCGAGCAGTACTTC. Translating gives CASSQDRGGRGRAEQYF.

Points on this clonotype: A read error may be the cause here, since a much bigger clone is one base away. The V gene is TRBV7-9, the J gene TRBJ1-4; 9 nucleotides match TRBD1. This CDR3 contains 16 residues. Looked up from germline, CDR1 is SEHNR and CDR2 is FQNEAQ (reference sequence). CDR3 in amino acids: CASSLTGGAGHEKLIF. CDR3 coding DNA: TGTGCCAGCAGCCTAACAGGGGGCGCCGGTCATGAAAAACTGATTTTT.

The rearrangement joins TRBV20-1 to TRBJ2-3; 9 bases agree with TRBD2. CDR1 and CDR2 (germline): DFQATT, SNEGSKA (reference sequence). This CDR3 has 17 residues. V lost 6 bases to trimming and J lost 5 bases; unmatched junction nucleotides: 18. In DNA form, the CDR3 reads TGCAGTGCGGGTGTCGGGGGTTCTAGCGGGGTAGGAGATACGCAGTATTTT. Its translation: CSAGVGGSSGVGDTQYF.